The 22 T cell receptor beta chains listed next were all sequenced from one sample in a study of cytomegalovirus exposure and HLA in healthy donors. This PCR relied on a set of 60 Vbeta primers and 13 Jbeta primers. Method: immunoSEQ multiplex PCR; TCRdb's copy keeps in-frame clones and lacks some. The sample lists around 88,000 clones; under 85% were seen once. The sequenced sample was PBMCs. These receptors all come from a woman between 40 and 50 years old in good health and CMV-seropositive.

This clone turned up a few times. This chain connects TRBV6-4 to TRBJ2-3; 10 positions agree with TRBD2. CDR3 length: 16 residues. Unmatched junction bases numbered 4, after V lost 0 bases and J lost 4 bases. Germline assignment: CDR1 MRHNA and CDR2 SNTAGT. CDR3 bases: TGTGCCAGCAGTGACTCGGGCACTAGCGGGGCAGATACGCAGTATTTT. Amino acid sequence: CASSDSGTSGADTQYF.

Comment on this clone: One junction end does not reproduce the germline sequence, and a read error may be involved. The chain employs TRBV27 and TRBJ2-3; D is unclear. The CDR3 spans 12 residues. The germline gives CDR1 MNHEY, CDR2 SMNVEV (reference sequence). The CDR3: CASSQGTDTQCF. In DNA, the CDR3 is TGTGCCAGCAGTCAAGGCACAGATACGCAGTGTTTT.

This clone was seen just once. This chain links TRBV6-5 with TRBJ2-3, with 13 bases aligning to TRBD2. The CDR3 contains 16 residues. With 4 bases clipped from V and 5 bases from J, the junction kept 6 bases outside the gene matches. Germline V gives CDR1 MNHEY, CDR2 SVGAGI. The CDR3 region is CASSFGTSGIGDTQYF. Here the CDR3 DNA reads TGTGCCAGCAGTTTCGGGACTAGCGGGATTGGAGATACGCAGTATTTT.

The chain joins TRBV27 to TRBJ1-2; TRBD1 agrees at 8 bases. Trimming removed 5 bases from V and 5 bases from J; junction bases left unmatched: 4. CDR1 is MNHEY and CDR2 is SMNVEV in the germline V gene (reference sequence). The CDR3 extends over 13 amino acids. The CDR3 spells CASSIGTGYGYTF. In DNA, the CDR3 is TGTGCCAGCAGTATAGGGACAGGTTATGGCTACACCTTC.

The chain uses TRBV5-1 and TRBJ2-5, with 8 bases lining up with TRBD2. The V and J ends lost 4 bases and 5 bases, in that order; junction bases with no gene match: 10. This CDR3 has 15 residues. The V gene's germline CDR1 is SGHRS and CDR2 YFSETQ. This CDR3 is CASSLNAGGGETQYF. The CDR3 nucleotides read TGCGCCAGCAGCCTTAACGCGGGAGGAGGGGAGACCCAGTACTTC.

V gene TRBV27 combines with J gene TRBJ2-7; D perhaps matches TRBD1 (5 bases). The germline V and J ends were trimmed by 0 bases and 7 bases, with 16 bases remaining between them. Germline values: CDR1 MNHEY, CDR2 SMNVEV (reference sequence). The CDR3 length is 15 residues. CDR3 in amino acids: CASSLSGMGHGEQYF. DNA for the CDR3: TGTGCCAGCAGTTTATCGGGGATGGGGCACGGGGAGCAGTACTTC.

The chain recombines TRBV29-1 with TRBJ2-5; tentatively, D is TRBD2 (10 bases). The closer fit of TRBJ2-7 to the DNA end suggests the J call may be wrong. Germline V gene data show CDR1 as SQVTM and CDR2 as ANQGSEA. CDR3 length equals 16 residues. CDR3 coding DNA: TGCAGCGCATTGACAGGGGGGCTAGCGGGAGTTTACGAGCAGTACTTC. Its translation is CSALTGGLAGVYEQYF.

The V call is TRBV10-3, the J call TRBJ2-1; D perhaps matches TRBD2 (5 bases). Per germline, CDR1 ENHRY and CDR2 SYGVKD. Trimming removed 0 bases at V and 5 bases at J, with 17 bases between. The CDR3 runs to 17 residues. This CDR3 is CAISESQAAISHNEQFF. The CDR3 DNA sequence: TGTGCCATCAGTGAGTCGCAAGCGGCGATAAGCCACAATGAGCAGTTCTTC.

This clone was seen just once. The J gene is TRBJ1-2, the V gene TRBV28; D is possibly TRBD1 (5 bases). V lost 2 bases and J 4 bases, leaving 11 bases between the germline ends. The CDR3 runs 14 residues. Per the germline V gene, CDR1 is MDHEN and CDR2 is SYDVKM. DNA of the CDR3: TGTGCCAGCAGTTTACCTCCAGGGATCTATGGCTACACCTTC. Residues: CASSLPPGIYGYTF.

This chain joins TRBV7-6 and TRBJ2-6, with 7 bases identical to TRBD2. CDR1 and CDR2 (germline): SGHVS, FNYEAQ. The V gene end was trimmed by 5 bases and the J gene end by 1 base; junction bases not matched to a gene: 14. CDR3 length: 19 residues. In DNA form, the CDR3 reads TGTGCCAGCAGCACCTCCCTAGCGGAGAAGCCTTCTGGGGCCAACGTCCTGACTTTC. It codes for CASSTSLAEKPSGANVLTF.

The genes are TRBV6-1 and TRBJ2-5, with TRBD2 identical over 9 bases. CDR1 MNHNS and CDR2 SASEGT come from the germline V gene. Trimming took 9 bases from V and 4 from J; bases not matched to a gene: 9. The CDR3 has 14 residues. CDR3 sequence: CARGGGAGGETQYF. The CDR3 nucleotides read TGTGCCAGGGGAGGTGGAGCGGGAGGAGAGACCCAGTACTTC.

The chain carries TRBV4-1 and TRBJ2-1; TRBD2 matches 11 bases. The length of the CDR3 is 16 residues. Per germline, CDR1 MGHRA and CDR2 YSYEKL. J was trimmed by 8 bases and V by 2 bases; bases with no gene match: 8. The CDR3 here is CASSQPTSGSKDEQFF. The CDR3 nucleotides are TGCGCCAGCAGCCAACCAACTAGCGGGAGTAAAGATGAGCAGTTCTTC.

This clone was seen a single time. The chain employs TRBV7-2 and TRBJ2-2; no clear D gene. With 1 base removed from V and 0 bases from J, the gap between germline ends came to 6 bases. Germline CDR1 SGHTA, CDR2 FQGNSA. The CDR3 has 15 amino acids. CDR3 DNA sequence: TGTGCCAGCAGCTTAGGCGGCGCGAACACCGGGGAGCTGTTTTTT. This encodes CASSLGGANTGELFF.

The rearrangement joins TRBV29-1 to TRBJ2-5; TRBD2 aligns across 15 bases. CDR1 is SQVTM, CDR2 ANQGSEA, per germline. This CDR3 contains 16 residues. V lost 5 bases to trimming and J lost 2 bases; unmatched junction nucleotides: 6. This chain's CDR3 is CSVSGLAGGRQETQYF. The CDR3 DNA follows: TGCAGCGTTTCCGGACTAGCGGGAGGGCGGCAAGAGACCCAGTACTTC.

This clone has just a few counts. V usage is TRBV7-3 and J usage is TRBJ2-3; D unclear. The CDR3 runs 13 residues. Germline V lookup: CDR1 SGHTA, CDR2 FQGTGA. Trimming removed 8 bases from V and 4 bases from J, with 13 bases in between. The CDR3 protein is CASGSTRADTQYF. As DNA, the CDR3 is TGTGCCAGCGGCTCAACACGGGCAGATACGCAGTATTTT.

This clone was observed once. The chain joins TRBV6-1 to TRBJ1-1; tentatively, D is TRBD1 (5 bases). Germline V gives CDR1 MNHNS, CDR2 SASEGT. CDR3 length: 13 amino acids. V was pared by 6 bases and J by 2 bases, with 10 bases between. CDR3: CASSRQPNTEAFF. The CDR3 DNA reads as TGTGCCAGCAGCCGACAGCCTAACACTGAAGCTTTCTTT.

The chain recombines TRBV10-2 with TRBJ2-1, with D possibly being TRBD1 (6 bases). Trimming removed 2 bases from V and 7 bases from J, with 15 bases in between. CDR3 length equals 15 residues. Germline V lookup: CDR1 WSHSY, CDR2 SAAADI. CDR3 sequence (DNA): TGCGCCAGCAGTGAGCAGGGGCACTATGGGAATGAGCAGTTCTTC. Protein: CASSEQGHYGNEQFF.

The CDR3: CASSQAYRGDGYTF. CDR3 coding DNA: TGCGCCAGCAGCCAAGCTTACAGGGGAGATGGCTACACCTTC. V usage is TRBV4-1 and J usage is TRBJ1-2; 7 bases agree with TRBD1. This CDR3 spans 14 amino acids. Looked up from germline, CDR1 is MGHRA and CDR2 is YSYEKL. With 1 base clipped from V and 6 bases from J, the junction kept 5 bases outside the gene matches.

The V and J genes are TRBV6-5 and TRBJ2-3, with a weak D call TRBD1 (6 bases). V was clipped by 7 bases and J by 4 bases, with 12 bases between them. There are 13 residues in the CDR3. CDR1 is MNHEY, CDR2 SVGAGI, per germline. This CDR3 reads CASTEQGADTQYF. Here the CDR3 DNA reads TGTGCCAGCACTGAACAGGGTGCAGATACGCAGTATTTT.

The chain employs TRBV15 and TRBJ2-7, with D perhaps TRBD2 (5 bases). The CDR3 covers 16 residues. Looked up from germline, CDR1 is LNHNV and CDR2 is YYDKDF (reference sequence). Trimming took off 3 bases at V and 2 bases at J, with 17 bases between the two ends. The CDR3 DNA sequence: TGTGCCACCAGCAGCTCTTTGACTGACTATACCTACGAGCAGTACTTC. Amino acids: CATSSSLTDYTYEQYF.

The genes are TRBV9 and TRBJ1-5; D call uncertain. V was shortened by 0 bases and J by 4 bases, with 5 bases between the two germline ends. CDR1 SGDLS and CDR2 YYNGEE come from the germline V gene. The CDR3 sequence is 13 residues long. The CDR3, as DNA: TGTGCCAGCAGCGTAGGAGTGAATCAGCCCCAGCATTTT. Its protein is CASSVGVNQPQHF.

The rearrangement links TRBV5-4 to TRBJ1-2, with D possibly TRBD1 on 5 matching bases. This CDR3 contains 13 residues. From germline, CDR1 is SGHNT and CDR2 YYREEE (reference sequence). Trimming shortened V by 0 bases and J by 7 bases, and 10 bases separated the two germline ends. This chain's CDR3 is CASSLDRTSGYTF. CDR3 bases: TGTGCCAGCAGCTTGGACAGGACGTCTGGCTACACCTTC. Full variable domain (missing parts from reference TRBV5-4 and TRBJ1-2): ETGVTQSPTHLIKTRGQQVTLRCSSQSGHNTVSWYQQALGQGPQFIFQYYREEENGRGNFPPRFSGLQFPNYSSELNVNALELDDSALYLCASSLDRTSGYTFGSGTRLTVV.